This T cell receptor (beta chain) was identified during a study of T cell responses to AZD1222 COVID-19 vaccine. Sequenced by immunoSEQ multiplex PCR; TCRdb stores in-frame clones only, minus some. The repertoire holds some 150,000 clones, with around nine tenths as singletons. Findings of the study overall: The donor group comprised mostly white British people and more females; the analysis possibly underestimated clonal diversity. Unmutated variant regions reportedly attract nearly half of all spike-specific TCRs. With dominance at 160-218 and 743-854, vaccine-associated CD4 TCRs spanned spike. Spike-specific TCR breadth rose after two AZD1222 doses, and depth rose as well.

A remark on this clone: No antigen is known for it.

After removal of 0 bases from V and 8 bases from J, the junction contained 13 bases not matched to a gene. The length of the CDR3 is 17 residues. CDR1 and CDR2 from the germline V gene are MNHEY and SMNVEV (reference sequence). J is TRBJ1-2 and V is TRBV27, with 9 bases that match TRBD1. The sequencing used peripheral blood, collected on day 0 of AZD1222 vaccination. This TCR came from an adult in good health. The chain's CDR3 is CASSLSTRQGEFWGYTF. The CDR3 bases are TGTGCCAGCAGTTTATCTACAAGACAGGGGGAGTTTTGGGGCTACACCTTC.